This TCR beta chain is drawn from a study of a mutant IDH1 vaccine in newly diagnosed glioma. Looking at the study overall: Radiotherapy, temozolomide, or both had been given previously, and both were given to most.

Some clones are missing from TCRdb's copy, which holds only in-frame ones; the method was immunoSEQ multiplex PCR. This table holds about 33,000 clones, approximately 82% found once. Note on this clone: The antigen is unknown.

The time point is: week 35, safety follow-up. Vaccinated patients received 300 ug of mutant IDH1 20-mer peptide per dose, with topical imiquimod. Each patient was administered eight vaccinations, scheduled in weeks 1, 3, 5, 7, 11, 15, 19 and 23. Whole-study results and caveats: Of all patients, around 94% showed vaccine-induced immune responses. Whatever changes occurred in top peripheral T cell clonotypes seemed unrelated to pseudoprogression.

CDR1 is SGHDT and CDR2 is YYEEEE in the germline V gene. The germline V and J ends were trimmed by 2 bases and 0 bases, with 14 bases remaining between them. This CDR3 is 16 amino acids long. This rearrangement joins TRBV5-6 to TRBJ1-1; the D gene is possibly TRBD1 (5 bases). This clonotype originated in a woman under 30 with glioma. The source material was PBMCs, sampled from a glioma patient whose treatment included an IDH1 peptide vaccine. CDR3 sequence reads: CASSFLRGDMNTEAFF. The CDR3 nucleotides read TGTGCCAGCAGCTTTCTAAGGGGTGATATGAACACTGAAGCTTTCTTT.